The 15 T cell receptor beta chains below were found in one sample sequenced in a study of T-cell reconstitution after alpha-beta-depleted transplantation in children (dated by TCRdb to 2016 to 2017). The library was made by PCR. TCRdb shows the sequencer as Illumina HiSeq 2500. TCR library preparation used molecular barcoding, with unique molecular identifiers applied to normalize quantification of the TCRbeta repertoire. TCRdb took the public reads, trimmed them with fastp at Q25, ran MiXCR for clone calling and kept in-frame beta chains. Rows are unified per CDR3 protein, each entry keeping the most common DNA and genes. Across this sample there are fewer than 400,000 distinct CDR3 sequences, with about 20% seen only once. The ten most abundant clones make up approximately 3.9% of the sample. This material consisted of PBMCs from the stem cell graft donor, taken from the stem cell graft. Every receptor here comes from a human donor who donated a stem cell graft to a child with acute myeloid leukemia.

The chain uses TRBV7-2 and TRBJ2-1; D uncertain. Trimming left V 4 bases short and J 10 bases short, with 11 bases between. This CDR3 comprises 12 residues. CDR1 is SGHTA, CDR2 FQGNSA, per germline. CDR3 loop: CASSSNLYEQFF. The CDR3 DNA sequence: TGTGCCAGCAGCTCCAATCTGTACGAGCAGTTCTTC.

This clonotype has a single count. This chain joins TRBV7-9 and TRBJ2-1; D call uncertain. The V gene lost 4 bases and the J gene lost 4 bases, with 17 bases spanning the gap. The CDR3 is 16 amino acids. Germline-derived CDR1 and CDR2 are SEHNR and FQNEAQ (reference sequence). The CDR3 protein is CASSSTGSSPYNEQFF. The CDR3 nucleotides read TGTGCCAGCAGCTCAACCGGATCCTCCCCATACAATGAGCAGTTCTTC.

The gene calls are TRBV5-1 and TRBJ2-5; D might be TRBD2 (5 bases). In germline, CDR1 is SGHRS, CDR2 YFSETQ. CDR3 length: 14 residues. V lost 1 base and J lost 3, with 10 bases in between. CDR3 loop: CASSLSSREETQYF. The CDR3 DNA sequence: TGCGCCAGCAGCTTGTCGTCGAGGGAAGAGACCCAGTACTTC.

J is TRBJ2-3 and V is TRBV5-1; unclear D gene. CDR3 length: 15 residues. Trimming took 4 bases from V and 0 from J, leaving 12 bases between them. CDR1 is SGHRS and CDR2 is YFSETQ in the germline V gene. CDR3 region: CASSLPVRSTDTQYF. CDR3 sequence (DNA): TGCGCCAGCAGCCTCCCAGTAAGGAGCACAGATACGCAGTATTTT. The full variable domain, with the rest looked up from reference TRBV5-1 and TRBJ2-3, is KAGVTQTPRYLIKTRGQQVTLSCSPISGHRSVSWYQQTPGQGLQFLFEYFSETQRNKGNFPGRFSGRQFSNSRSEMNVSTLELGDSALYLCASSLPVRSTDTQYFGPGTRLTVL.

This clonotype has ten or more counts. V and J are TRBV9 and TRBJ2-1; weak D call: TRBD2 (5 bases). Germline-derived CDR1 and CDR2 are SGDLS and YYNGEE. The germline V and J ends were trimmed by 0 bases and 6 bases, with 10 bases remaining between them. CDR3 length: 14 residues. The CDR3 loop is CASSVVLASNEQFF. DNA of the CDR3: TGTGCCAGCAGCGTAGTTCTAGCTAGCAATGAGCAGTTCTTC.

The genes are TRBV7-6 and TRBJ2-1, with TRBD2 as a possible D gene (6 bases). The germline V and J ends were trimmed by 1 base and 6 bases, with 16 bases remaining between them. The CDR3 totals 16 residues. The germline gives CDR1 SGHVS, CDR2 FNYEAQ. The CDR3, as DNA: TGTGCCAGCAGCTTAGGAGGTAGCGGTATTGGCAATGAGCAGTTCTTC. Protein: CASSLGGSGIGNEQFF. Complete variable domain (other parts from reference TRBV7-6 and TRBJ2-1): GAGVSQSPRYKVTKRGQDVALRCDPISGHVSLYWYRQALGQGPEFLTYFNYEAQQDKSGLPNDRFSAERPEGSISTLTIQRTEQRDSAMYRCASSLGGSGIGNEQFFGPGTRLTVL.

This clonotype has just a few counts. CDR3 loop: CASSGGDRSYTF. The CDR3 DNA sequence: TGTGCCAGCAGCGGAGGGGACAGATCCTACACCTTC. The chain has TRBV9 and TRBJ1-2, with TRBD1 identical over 7 bases. This CDR3 has 12 amino acids. From germline, CDR1 is SGDLS and CDR2 YYNGEE. V lost 3 bases and J lost 10; bases outside the gene matches: 6.

This clonotype was seen many times. This chain connects TRBV12-3 or TRBV12-4 to TRBJ2-3; the D gene is possibly TRBD1 (6 bases). The CDR3 is 15 residues long. Between the trimmed V and J ends, which lost 5 bases and 0 bases, there was a span of 12 bases. CDR3 protein: CASSPRGSSTDTQYF. The CDR3 DNA reads TGTGCCAGCAGTCCCAGGGGTTCCAGCACAGATACGCAGTATTTT.

The chain uses TRBV20-1 and TRBJ2-7; 9 nucleotides align to TRBD2. The CDR3 consists of 16 residues. In germline, CDR1 is DFQATT, CDR2 SNEGSKA (reference sequence). Trimming removed 3 bases from V and 2 bases from J; junction bases left unmatched: 11. The CDR3 loop is CSASPLTSGATYEQYF. CDR3 DNA sequence: TGCAGTGCTAGCCCTCTGACTAGCGGCGCTACCTACGAGCAGTACTTC.

There are many counts of this clonotype. The gene calls are TRBV20-1 and TRBJ2-3; unclear D gene. CDR1 is DFQATT, CDR2 SNEGSKA, per germline (reference sequence). The CDR3 consists of 14 residues. The V end was cut by 1 base, the J end by 0 bases, with 8 bases between. The CDR3 is CSARVDDSTDTQYF. The CDR3 bases are TGCAGTGCTAGAGTCGACGATAGCACAGATACGCAGTATTTT.

The J gene is TRBJ2-7, the V gene TRBV5-1; D is uncertain. V was cut by 0 bases and J by 2 bases, with 6 bases left in between. This CDR3 comprises 13 residues. CDR1 is SGHRS, CDR2 YFSETQ, per germline. The chain's CDR3 is CASSLEAAYEQYF. CDR3 bases: TGCGCCAGCAGCTTGGAGGCAGCCTACGAGCAGTACTTC.

The chain has TRBV7-2 and TRBJ2-1; D ambiguous. The CDR3 consists of 13 residues. Germline assignment: CDR1 SGHTA and CDR2 FQGNSA. V shed 0 bases and J shed 5 bases, with 5 bases lying between them. The CDR3 loop reads CASSLAPNNEQFF. The CDR3 bases are TGTGCCAGCAGCTTAGCCCCAAACAATGAGCAGTTCTTC.

This clonotype turned up a few times. The chain links TRBV12-3 or TRBV12-4 to TRBJ2-7, with D perhaps matching TRBD2 (5 bases). Between the trimmed V and J ends, which lost 5 bases and 3 bases, there was a span of 17 bases. The CDR3 spans 15 residues. This chain's CDR3 is CASSPTLVVGYEQYF. The CDR3 nucleotides read TGTGCCAGCAGTCCCACACTAGTCGTGGGCTACGAGCAGTACTTC.

The chain employs TRBV4-3 and TRBJ2-7; 9 bases line up with TRBD1. This CDR3 is built from 13 residues. Germline V lookup: CDR1 LGHNA, CDR2 YSLEER. Trimming removed 2 bases from V and 5 bases from J; junction bases left unmatched: 1. In DNA, the CDR3 is TGCGCCAGCAGCCAAAGACAGGGGGACGAGCAGTACTTC. Protein product: CASSQRQGDEQYF.

This clonotype was seen at least ten times. V usage is TRBV28 and J usage is TRBJ2-2, with 7 bases matching TRBD1. Germline V lookup: CDR1 MDHEN, CDR2 SYDVKM. J lost 6 bases, V lost 5 bases, and 9 bases had no gene match. The CDR3 is 15 amino acids. CDR3 in amino acids: CASSRQGKGPGELFF. CDR3 nucleotide sequence: TGTGCCAGCAGTAGACAGGGAAAAGGGCCCGGGGAGCTGTTTTTT.